This TCR beta chain originates from a study of T cells in localized non-small cell lung cancer. Study-level points and caveats: Without multi-region sequencing, intratumor heterogeneity could not be excluded. Appearance in adjacent lung was seen for a median roughly 56 of the top 100 tumor clones.

This clone was observed a single time. What it binds is not known. This CDR3 spans 16 amino acids. From germline, CDR1 is SGDLS and CDR2 YYNGEE. Germline trimming cut 4 bases from V and 2 bases from J; bases unmatched to any gene: 8. The repertoire was sequenced with immunoSEQ multiplex PCR; TCRdb's copy has only in-frame clones and lacks some. The sample lists approximately 52,000 clones, approximately 80% seen once, with roughly a sixth in the top ten. V is TRBV9 and J is TRBJ2-1; 8 bases align to TRBD2. The sequences come from peripheral blood, collected before any cancer treatment. This sequence originates from a man aged 40-75 years with stage I squamous cell lung carcinoma. The CDR3 is CASSPPSGGPYNEQFF. The CDR3 nucleotides are TGTGCCAGCAGCCCTCCCTCGGGGGGGCCCTACAATGAGCAGTTCTTC.